Sequencing of this TCR beta chain was carried out in a study of OX40 agonist ivuxolimab in advanced cancers. Study as a whole: Past anti-PD-1, anti-PD-L1 or anti-CTLA-4 therapy was accepted, and roughly 37% had received some.

Germline V gene sequence: CDR1 SGHTA, CDR2 FQGNSA. Deletions cut 4 bases from V and 2 bases from J, with 13 bases between. This CDR3 comprises 15 residues. Sequencing used immunoSEQ multiplex PCR; TCRdb keeps in-frame clones, though not all of them. The sample holds some 80,000 clones, around nine tenths seen once. Sequences were derived from CD4+ or CD8+ T cells sorted from blood, sampled in a trial of the OX40 agonist ivuxolimab. V is TRBV7-2 and J is TRBJ2-3; D is unclear. This clonotype was obtained from an adult with an advanced solid tumor such as melanoma, head and neck, liver or kidney cancer. This chain's CDR3 is CASSSGPWNTDTQYF. DNA for the CDR3: TGTGCCAGCAGCTCAGGACCGTGGAACACAGATACGCAGTATTTT.